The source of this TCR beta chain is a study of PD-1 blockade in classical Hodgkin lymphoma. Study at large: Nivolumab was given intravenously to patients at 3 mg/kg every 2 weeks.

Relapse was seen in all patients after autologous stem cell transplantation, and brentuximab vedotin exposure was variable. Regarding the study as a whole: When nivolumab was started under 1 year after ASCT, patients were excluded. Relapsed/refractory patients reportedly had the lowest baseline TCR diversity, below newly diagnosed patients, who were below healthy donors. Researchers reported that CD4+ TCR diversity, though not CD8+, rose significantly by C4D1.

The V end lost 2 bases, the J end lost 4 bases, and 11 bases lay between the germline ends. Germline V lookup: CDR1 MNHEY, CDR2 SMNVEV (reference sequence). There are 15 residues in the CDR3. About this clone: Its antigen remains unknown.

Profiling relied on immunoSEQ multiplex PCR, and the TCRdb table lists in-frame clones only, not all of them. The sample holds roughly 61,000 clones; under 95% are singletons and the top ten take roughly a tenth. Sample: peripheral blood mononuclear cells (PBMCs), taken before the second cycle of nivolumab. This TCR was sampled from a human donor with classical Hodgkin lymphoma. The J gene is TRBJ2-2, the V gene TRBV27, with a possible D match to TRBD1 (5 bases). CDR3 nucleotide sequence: TGTGCCAGCAGTTTAAGGGGAAGGGCCACCGGGGAGCTGTTTTTT. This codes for CASSLRGRATGELFF.